This record covers a single T cell receptor beta chain. The sample is drawn from a study of T cells in Graves' hyperthyroidism and ophthalmopathy. After removal of 4 bases from V and 5 bases from J, the junction contained 8 bases not matched to a gene. The CDR3 totals 15 residues. Germline CDR1 SGDLS, CDR2 YYNGEE. It was RNA transcripts that yielded the amplified TCR beta CDR3 regions. A set of HTBI primers served as the primers for a first-round RT-PCR of the TCR CDR3. One entry per CDR3 protein results from TCRdb running MiXCR on the multiplex PCR reads. The data contain a few hundred thousand distinct CDR3 sequences, more than 14% of them singletons. The study left out patients who had uncontrolled infection, other autoimmune disease, pregnancy or lactation.

Sequencing used blood. The sequence derives from a woman aged 25 to 39 with Graves' ophthalmopathy. The gene calls are TRBV9 and TRBJ2-2; TRBD1 aligns across 7 bases. CDR3 residues: CASSTHRGLTGELFF. The CDR3 DNA reads as TGTGCCAGCAGCACACACAGGGGTCTTACCGGGGAGCTGTTTTTT.